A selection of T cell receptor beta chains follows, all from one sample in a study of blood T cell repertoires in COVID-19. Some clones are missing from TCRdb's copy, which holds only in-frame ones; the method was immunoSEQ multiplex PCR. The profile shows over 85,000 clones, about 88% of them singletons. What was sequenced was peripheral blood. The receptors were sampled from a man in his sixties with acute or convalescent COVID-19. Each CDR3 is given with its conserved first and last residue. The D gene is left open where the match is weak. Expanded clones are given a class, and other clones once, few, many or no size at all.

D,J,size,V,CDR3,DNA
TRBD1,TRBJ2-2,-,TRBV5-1,CASSLHRGRITGELFF,TGCGCCAGCAGCTTACACAGGGGGAGAATCACCGGGGAGCTGTTTTTT
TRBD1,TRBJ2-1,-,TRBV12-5,CASGIRDRGIDEQFF,TGTGCTAGTGGTATCCGGGACAGGGGCATCGATGAGCAGTTCTTC
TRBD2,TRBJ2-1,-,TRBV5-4,CASSFLTSGGPNEQFF,TGTGCCAGCAGCTTCCTAACTAGCGGGGGGCCCAATGAGCAGTTCTTC
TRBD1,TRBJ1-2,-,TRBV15,CATSRPGQGGWGYTF,TGTGCCACCAGCAGACCTGGACAGGGAGGTTGGGGCTACACCTTC
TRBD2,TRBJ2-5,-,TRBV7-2,CASRRSGGETQYF,TGTGCCAGCAGGCGTAGCGGGGGTGAGACCCAGTACTTC
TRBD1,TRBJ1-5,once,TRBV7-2,CASSLGGDRGQPQHF,TGTGCCAGCAGCTTAGGAGGGGACAGGGGGCAGCCCCAGCATTTT
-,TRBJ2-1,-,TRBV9,CASSVGGGSYNEQFF,TGTGCCAGCAGCGTAGGAGGAGGCTCCTACAATGAGCAGTTCTTC
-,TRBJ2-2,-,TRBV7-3,CASSLDFNTGELFF,TGTGCCAGCAGCTTAGACTTTAACACCGGGGAGCTGTTTTTT
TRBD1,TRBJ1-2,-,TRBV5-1,CASTEGTGAGYGYTF,TGCGCCAGCACCGAGGGGACAGGGGCGGGCTATGGCTACACCTTC
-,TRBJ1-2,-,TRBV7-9,CASSLQTAYGYTF,TGTGCCAGCAGCTTACAGACAGCCTATGGCTACACCTTC
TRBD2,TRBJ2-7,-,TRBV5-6,CASSNPGTSGSDEQYF,TGTGCCAGCAGCAACCCCGGGACTAGCGGGTCCGACGAGCAGTACTTC
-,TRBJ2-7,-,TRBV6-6,CASSYDSYEQYF,TGTGCCAGCAGTTATGACAGCTACGAGCAGTACTTC
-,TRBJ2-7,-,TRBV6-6,CANPAGASEQYF,TGTGCCAATCCGGCAGGGGCAAGCGAGCAGTACTTC
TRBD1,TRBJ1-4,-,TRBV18,CASSLRDRSNEKLFF,TGTGCCAGCTCACTCCGGGACAGATCTAATGAAAAACTGTTTTTT
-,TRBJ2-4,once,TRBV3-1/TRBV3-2,CASTAGGTKNIQYF,TGTGCCAGCACCGCCGGGGGAACCAAAAACATTCAGTACTTC
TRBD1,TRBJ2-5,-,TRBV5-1,CASSIGQEETQYF,TGCGCCAGCAGCATAGGACAGGAAGAGACCCAGTACTTC
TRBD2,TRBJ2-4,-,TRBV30,CAWSVGLALSRVQYF,TGTGCCTGGAGTGTAGGACTAGCTCTTAGTCGAGTTCAGTACTTC
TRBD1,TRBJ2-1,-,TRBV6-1,CASSDLRDRGTNEQFF,TGTGCCAGCAGTGACCTGAGGGACAGGGGAACCAATGAGCAGTTCTTC
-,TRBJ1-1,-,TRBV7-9,CASSLGVGARAFF,TGTGCCAGCAGCTTAGGGGTGGGGGCGCGAGCTTTCTTT
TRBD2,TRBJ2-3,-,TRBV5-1,CASRAGDDTDTQYF,TGCGCCAGCAGAGCGGGGGACGACACAGATACGCAGTATTTT
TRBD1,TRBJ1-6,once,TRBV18,CASSQDRDYSPLHF,TGTGCCAGCTCCCAGGACAGGGATTATTCACCCCTCCACTTT
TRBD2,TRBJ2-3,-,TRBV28,CASSPGTRITDTQYF,TGTGCCAGCAGTCCCGGGACTAGGATCACAGATACGCAGTATTTT